Presented here are 4 T cell receptor beta chains from one specimen sequenced in a study of T cell changes during pregnancy in multiple sclerosis. TCRdb keeps only in-frame clones here, not all; method: immunoSEQ multiplex PCR. The repertoire holds approximately 66,000 clones, with roughly 92% as singletons. Sequencing used peripheral blood, obtained in the third trimester of pregnancy. Every receptor here comes from a female donor in good health, enrolled as a control in a pregnancy study.

The chain's CDR3 is CASRGDNYGYTF. The DNA of the CDR3 is TGTGCCAGCCGGGGGGATAACTATGGCTACACCTTC. The V and J genes are TRBV9 and TRBJ1-2; weak D call: TRBD1 (5 bases). Germline loops: CDR1 SGDLS, CDR2 YYNGEE. The CDR3 covers 12 residues. Trimming took off 7 bases at V and 1 base at J, with 8 bases between the two ends. Full variable domain (remainder filled in from reference TRBV9 and TRBJ1-2): DSGVTQTPKHLITATGQRVTLRCSPRSGDLSVYWYQQSLDQGLQFLIQYYNGEERAKGNILERFSAQQFPDLHSELNLSSLELGDSALYFCASRGDNYGYTFGSGTRLTVV.

The chain is built from TRBV28 and TRBJ2-7; possible D gene TRBD2, 5 bases. This CDR3 has 14 residues. The germline V gene has CDR1 MDHEN and CDR2 SYDVKM. V dropped 2 bases and J dropped 3 bases, with 11 bases sitting between them. The CDR3, as DNA: TGTGCCAGCAGTTTACTCAAAACTAGCTACGAGCAGTACTTC. It is translated as CASSLLKTSYEQYF.

This chain uses TRBV7-9 with TRBJ1-3, with D tentatively TRBD1 (5 bases). The V and J ends lost 0 bases and 8 bases respectively, with 14 bases between them. Germline V gene lookup returns CDR1 SEHNR and CDR2 FQNEAQ (reference sequence). The CDR3 contains 15 residues. This chain's CDR3 is CASSLASTEGDTIYF. The DNA of the CDR3 is TGTGCCAGCAGCTTAGCTTCGACAGAAGGGGACACCATATATTTT. Looking up the rest from reference TRBV7-9 and TRBJ1-3 gives the full variable domain: DTGVSQNPRHKITKRGQNVTFRCDPISEHNRLYWYRQTLGQGPEFLTYFQNEAQLEKSRLLSDRFSAERPKGSFSTLEIQRTEQGDSAMYLCASSLASTEGDTIYFGEGSWLTVV.

The gene calls are TRBV29-1 and TRBJ2-7, with D hard to call. This CDR3 spans 14 amino acids. Trimming removed 8 bases from V and 0 bases from J, with 17 bases in between. Germline loops: CDR1 SQVTM, CDR2 ANQGSEA. DNA of the CDR3: TGCAGCCCCTCGAACAGCAAAGACTCCTACGAGCAGTACTTC. The encoded protein is CSPSNSKDSYEQYF.